The T cell receptor (beta chain) under discussion was sequenced for a study of PD-1 blockade in classical Hodgkin lymphoma. V was clipped by 5 bases and J by 1 base, with 12 bases between them. CDR1 is SGHTA, CDR2 FQGNSA, per germline. The CDR3 runs to 15 residues. Profiled with immunoSEQ multiplex PCR; TCRdb holds only in-frame clones, not every one. The table includes 10,000 or so clones, 70% to 90% detected once. Documented time point: newly diagnosed, previously untreated cHL patient sample. Magnetic negative selection isolated CD8+ T cells from thawed PBMCs. The authors used newly diagnosed, untreated classical Hodgkin lymphoma PBMCs as comparison.

This receptor was taken from a human donor with classical Hodgkin lymphoma. The sequenced material came from CD8+ T cells from blood. This chain links TRBV7-2 with TRBJ2-1; D may be TRBD2 (5 bases). The chain's CDR3 is CASSPDWMSYNEQFF. The CDR3 DNA is TGTGCCAGCAGCCCGGACTGGATGTCCTACAATGAGCAGTTCTTC. Variable domain in full (rest from reference TRBV7-2 and TRBJ2-1): GAGVSQSPSNKVTEKGKDVELRCDPISGHTALYWYRQSLGQGLEFLIYFQGNSAPDKSGLPSDRFSAERTGGSVSTLTIQRTQQEDSAVYLCASSPDWMSYNEQFFGPGTRLTVL.